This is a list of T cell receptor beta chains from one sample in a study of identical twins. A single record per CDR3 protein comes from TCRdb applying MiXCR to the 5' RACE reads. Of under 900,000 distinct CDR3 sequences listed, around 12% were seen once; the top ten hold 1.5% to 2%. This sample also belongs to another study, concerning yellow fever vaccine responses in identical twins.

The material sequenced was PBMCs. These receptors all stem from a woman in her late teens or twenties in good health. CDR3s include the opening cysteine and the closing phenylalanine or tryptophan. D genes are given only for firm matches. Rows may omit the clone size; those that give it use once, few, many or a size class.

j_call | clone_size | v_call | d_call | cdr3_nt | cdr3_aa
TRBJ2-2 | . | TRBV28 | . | TGTGCCAGCAGTTTACATAAAGACAGGCGAAACACCGGGGAGCTGTTTTTT | CASSLHKDRRNTGELFF
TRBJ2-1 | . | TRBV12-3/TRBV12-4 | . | TGTGCCAGCAGTTGGGCGGGTTCCTACAATGAGCAGTTCTTC | CASSWAGSYNEQFF
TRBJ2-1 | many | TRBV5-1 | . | TGCGCCAGCGGGGACTACAATGAGCAGTTCTTC | CASGDYNEQFF
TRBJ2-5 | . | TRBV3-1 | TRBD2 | TGTGCCAGCAGCCAAGATGGAGCGGGAGGTCGAGAGACCCAGTACTTC | CASSQDGAGGRETQYF
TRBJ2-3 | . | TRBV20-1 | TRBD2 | TGCAGTGCTAGAGGGGTCTTTAGCGGGGTGGATACGCAGTATTTT | CSARGVFSGVDTQYF
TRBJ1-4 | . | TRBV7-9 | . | TGTGCCAGCAGCTCAGAAGGGTTGGGCGAAAAACTGTTTTTT | CASSSEGLGEKLFF
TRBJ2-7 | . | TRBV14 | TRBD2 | TGTGCCCTCCACCGGGCGGGGGATACCTACGAGCAGTACTTC | CALHRAGDTYEQYF
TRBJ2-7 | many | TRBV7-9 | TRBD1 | TGTGCCAGCAGCCCCGGACAGGGGAAGCAGTACTTC | CASSPGQGKQYF
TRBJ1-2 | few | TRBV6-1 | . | TGTGCCAGCAGGATAGACAGCGCCTTCTATGGCTACACCTTC | CASRIDSAFYGYTF
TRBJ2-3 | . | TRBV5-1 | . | TGCGCCAGCAGCTTGACAGGGTCAATTTCAGATACGCAGTATTTT | CASSLTGSISDTQYF
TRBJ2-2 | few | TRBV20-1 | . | TGCAGTGCTAGAACGCAGGGCACGAACACCGGGGAGCTGTTTTTT | CSARTQGTNTGELFF
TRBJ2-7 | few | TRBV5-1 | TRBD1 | TGCGCCAGCAGCCCCGCCGGACAGGGACCACCAAAGCAGTACTTC | CASSPAGQGPPKQYF
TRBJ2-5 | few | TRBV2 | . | TGTGCCAGCAGTGAAGGAAGGTTTCAGCGCCAAGAGACCCAGTACTTC | CASSEGRFQRQETQYF
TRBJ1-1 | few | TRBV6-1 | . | TGTGCCAGCAGTGTCTATGCAGGGTCCACTGAAGCTTTCTTT | CASSVYAGSTEAFF